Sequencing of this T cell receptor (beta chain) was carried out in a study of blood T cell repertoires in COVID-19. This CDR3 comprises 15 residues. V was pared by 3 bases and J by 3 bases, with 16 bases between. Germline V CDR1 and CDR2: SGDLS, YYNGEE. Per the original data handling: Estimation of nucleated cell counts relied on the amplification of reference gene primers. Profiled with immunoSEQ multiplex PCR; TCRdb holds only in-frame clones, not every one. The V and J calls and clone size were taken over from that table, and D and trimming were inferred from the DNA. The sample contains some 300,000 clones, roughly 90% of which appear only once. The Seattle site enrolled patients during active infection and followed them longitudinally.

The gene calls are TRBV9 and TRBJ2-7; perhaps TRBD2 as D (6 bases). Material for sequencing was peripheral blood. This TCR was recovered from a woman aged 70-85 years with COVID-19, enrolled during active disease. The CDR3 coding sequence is TGTGCCAGCAGCGGGGGGGTAGGTTGGGACTACGAGCAGTACTTC. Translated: CASSGGVGWDYEQYF.